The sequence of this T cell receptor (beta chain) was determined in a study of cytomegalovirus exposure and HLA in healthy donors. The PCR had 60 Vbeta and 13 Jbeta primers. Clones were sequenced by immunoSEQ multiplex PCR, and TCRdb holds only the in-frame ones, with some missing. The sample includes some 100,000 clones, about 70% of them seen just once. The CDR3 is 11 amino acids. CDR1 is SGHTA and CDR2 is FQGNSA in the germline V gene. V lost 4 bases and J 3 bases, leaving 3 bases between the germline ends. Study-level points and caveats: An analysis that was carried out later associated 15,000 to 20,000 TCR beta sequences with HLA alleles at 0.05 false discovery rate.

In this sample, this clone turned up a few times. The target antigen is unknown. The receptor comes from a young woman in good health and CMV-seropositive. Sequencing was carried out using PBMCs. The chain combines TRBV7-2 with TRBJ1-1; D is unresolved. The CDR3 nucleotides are TGTGCCAGCAGCTCGTACACTGAAGCTTTCTTT. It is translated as CASSSYTEAFF. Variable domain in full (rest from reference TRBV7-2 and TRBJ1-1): GAGVSQSPSNKVTEKGKDVELRCDPISGHTALYWYRQSLGQGLEFLIYFQGNSAPDKSGLPSDRFSAERTGGSVSTLTIQRTQQEDSAVYLCASSSYTEAFFGQGTRLTVV.